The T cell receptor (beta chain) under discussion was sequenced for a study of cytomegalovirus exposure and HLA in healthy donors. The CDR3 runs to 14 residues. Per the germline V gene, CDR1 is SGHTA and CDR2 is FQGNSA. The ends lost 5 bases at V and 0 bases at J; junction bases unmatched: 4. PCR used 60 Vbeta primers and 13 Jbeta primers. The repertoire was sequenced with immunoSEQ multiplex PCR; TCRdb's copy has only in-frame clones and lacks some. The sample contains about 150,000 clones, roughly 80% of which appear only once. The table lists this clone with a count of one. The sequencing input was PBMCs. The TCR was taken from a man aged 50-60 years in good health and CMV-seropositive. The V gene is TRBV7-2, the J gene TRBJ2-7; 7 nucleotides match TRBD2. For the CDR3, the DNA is TGTGCCAGCAGCCCCAGGACTAGCTCCTACGAGCAGTACTTC. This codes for CASSPRTSSYEQYF.